One T cell receptor beta chain is described in this entry. Its recognized antigen is unknown. No base quality values were provided; no much bigger clone lies one nucleotide off. This record comes from a study of identical twins (TCRdb year 2016). In the study overall: TCR alpha and beta repertoires from monozygotic twins, unrelated adults of various ages and cord blood were deep-sequenced to test whether fetal clonotypes persist. To rule out contamination, the twin experiments were replicated at different times with different library preparation protocols. General findings and caveats noted by the study authors: Invariant T cells such as MAIT and iNKT could partly confound zero-insertion analyses, although diverse VJ usage argued against such confounding for most clonotypes. Fewer insertions were carried by abundant cord blood beta clonotypes, a similar but weaker trend appeared in young adult naive repertoires, and no such trend appeared in memory repertoires. Conclusions relied on cross-sectional statistical analysis, since the same donors could not be followed over many years. In beta out-of-frame sequences, excess twin sharing was weaker, because having fewer shared sequences lowered the signal-to-noise ratio. Out-of-frame TCR alpha sequences shared between twins showed an excess of low generation-probability sequences compared with coincidental sharing between unrelated individuals. In monozygotic twins, recombination models systematically underestimated out-of-frame TCR alpha sharing, but the models matched the sharing seen between unrelated individuals.

V loses 3 bases, J loses 7 bases, and the germline ends lie 4 bases apart. From the germline V gene (reference sequence), CDR1 is LNHDA and CDR2 is SQIVND. The CDR3 runs 11 residues from the cysteine to the phenylalanine. Of all the DNA, just the CDR3 is kept, 33 bases in frame from base 1. The method behind the library was 5' RACE. Sequenced using an Illumina HiSeq 2000. Template switching added a universal primer binding site, and the final cDNA carried a unique molecular identifier that allowed TCR cDNA molecules to be counted accurately. Specific primers in the conserved constant-segment region were used to synthesize first-strand cDNA for TCR alpha and beta chains. To control for contamination, every cDNA library was double barcoded, receiving both a SMART-Mk sample barcode and Illumina barcodes. TruSeq adapter sequences along with Illumina sample barcodes were introduced in two successive PCR steps. TCR alpha and beta cDNA libraries were sequenced on the Illumina HiSeq platform with custom primers. The published analysis was carried out like this. Raw reads were processed with MiGEC to extract unique molecular identifiers, and MiXCR was used to determine CDR3 positions. For each individual, recombination models were inferred using an EM algorithm with the repgenHMM and IGoR tools. Shared clonotype analysis was performed with the tcR package in R, normalizing sharing by the product of cloneset sizes. To study raw recombination free of thymic and clonal selection effects, out-of-frame nonproductive sequences were analyzed. Through fastp at Q25 and MiXCR, TCRdb rebuilt clones from the public reads, retaining in-frame beta chains. Rows are unified per CDR3 protein, each entry keeping the most common DNA and genes. These V and J calls are TCRdb output, not the study's own analysis. Within this sample are roughly 470,000 distinct CDR3 sequences, with roughly an eighth of them counted one time only. 0.95% to 1% of the sample is in the top ten clones.

Every donor was a healthy Caucasian. The twin cohort comprised three pairs of female monozygotic twins, all aged roughly 18 to 30 years. Positive isolation kits from Invitrogen were used to isolate the CD4+ and CD8+ T cell populations. This sample was also put to use in a study of yellow fever vaccine responses in identical twins. As that second paper reports: The T cell response to vaccination in identical twins was reported by the authors to appear partly convergent and partly personalized. In the study, vaccine-responding T cell clones were precisely tracked in identical twins.

The material sequenced was CD4+ T cells sorted from blood. The sequence was obtained from a woman between 18 and 30 years old in good health. The V and J genes are TRBV19 and TRBJ2-1; the D segment cannot be called with confidence. The DNA is TGTGCCAGTAGTATTGTTAATGAGCAGTTCTTC. Translation gives CASSIVNEQFF. With all but the CDR3 taken from the reference TRBV19 and TRBJ2-1 genes, the full variable domain is: DGGITQSPKYLFRKEGQNVTLSCEQNLNHDAMYWYRQDPGQGLRLIYYSQIVNDFQKGDIAEGYSVSREKKESFPLTVTSAQKNPTAFYLCASSIVNEQFFGPGTRLTVL.